The 10 T cell receptor beta chains in this list originate from one sample, sequenced in a study of early T cells in non-severe SARS-CoV-2 infection (dated by TCRdb to about 2021). The method was 5' RACE. TCRdb lists the instrument as NextSeq 500. Through fastp at Q25 and MiXCR, TCRdb rebuilt clones from the public reads, retaining in-frame beta chains. All rows with the same CDR3 protein become a single entry with the most common DNA and genes. Here the sample has about 110,000 distinct CDR3 sequences; about 12% occur a single time. In total, the top ten clones hold around 2.9% of the sample. Sequenced sample: whole blood. Receptors were obtained from an adult who was a healthcare worker with PCR-confirmed SARS-CoV-2 infection or an uninfected control (not recorded which).

The chain combines TRBV5-1 with TRBJ1-2, with 9 nucleotides matching TRBD1. The CDR3 contains 14 residues. V trimming: 4 bases; J trimming: 6 bases; junction bases outside the gene matches: 7. Germline V gene sequence: CDR1 SGHRS, CDR2 YFSETQ. The CDR3 reads CASSGGTGKNGYTF. The CDR3 coding sequence is TGCGCCAGCAGCGGCGGGACAGGGAAGAATGGCTACACCTTC.

This clonotype was seen a few times. The rearrangement joins TRBV10-2 to TRBJ2-5, with 8 bases identical to TRBD1. The germline V gene has CDR1 WSHSY and CDR2 SAAADI. This CDR3 has 15 amino acids. The V segment lost 6 bases and the J segment 5 bases; nucleotides outside the gene matches: 11. CDR3 in amino acids: CASRDRVAGRETQYF. The CDR3 coding sequence is TGCGCCAGCAGGGACAGGGTCGCGGGGCGGGAGACCCAGTACTTC.

The chain carries TRBV29-1 and TRBJ2-3; perhaps TRBD2 as D (5 bases). Between the trimmed V and J ends, which lost 7 bases and 1 base, there was a span of 9 bases. The CDR3 is 12 residues long. CDR1 and CDR2 (germline): SQVTM, ANQGSEA. For the CDR3, the DNA is TGCAGCGGTAATAGCGGCACAGATACGCAGTATTTT. Amino acid sequence: CSGNSGTDTQYF.

The chain uses TRBV7-6 and TRBJ2-3; perhaps TRBD2 as D (7 bases). V lost 2 bases, J lost 1 base, and 16 bases lay in between. Germline V gene data show CDR1 as SGHVS and CDR2 as FNYEAQ. The CDR3 is 17 amino acids. This chain's CDR3 is CASSLPGGGAGTDTQYF. In DNA, the CDR3 is TGTGCCAGCAGCTTACCTGGTGGGGGGGCCGGCACAGATACGCAGTATTTT.

This clonotype occurred a few times. The rearrangement links TRBV12-3 or TRBV12-4 to TRBJ1-1; D possibly corresponds to TRBD1 (6 bases). This CDR3 has 15 amino acids. Trimming took 3 bases from V and 0 from J, leaving 11 bases between them. Written as DNA, the CDR3 is TGTGCCAGCAGTTTCAGGGGAGCCTTGAACACTGAAGCTTTCTTT. It specifies CASSFRGALNTEAFF.

There are a few counts of this clonotype. The chain joins TRBV18 to TRBJ2-1, with TRBD2 matching 16 bases. The CDR3 extends over 16 amino acids. Germline V gives CDR1 KGHSH, CDR2 LQKENI. Trimming at V came to 5 bases and at J to 7 bases, leaving 5 bases not matched to a gene. DNA for the CDR3: TGTGCCAGCTCAGCGGGACTAGCGGGAGGGACGAATGAGCAGTTCTTC. Translating it yields CASSAGLAGGTNEQFF.

This clonotype was recorded at least ten times. This chain connects TRBV7-6 to TRBJ2-2; TRBD1 might be the D (6 bases). Germline-derived CDR1 and CDR2 are SGHVS and FNYEAQ. Trimming cost V 5 bases and J 0 bases, with 16 bases left between them. The CDR3 covers 17 residues. The CDR3, as DNA: TGTGCCAGCAGCCCAATCCCAGCAGGGGCGAACACCGGGGAGCTGTTTTTT. Its translation is CASSPIPAGANTGELFF.

This clonotype was seen only a few times. The chain carries TRBV6-5 and TRBJ1-1, with D maybe TRBD1 (5 bases). CDR1 is MNHEY and CDR2 is SVGAGI in the germline V gene. The CDR3 totals 16 residues. V was pared by 0 bases and J by 0 bases, with 11 bases between. CDR3 DNA sequence: TGTGCCAGCAGTTACTCGATGGGACTCCTGAACACTGAAGCTTTCTTT. This sequence encodes CASSYSMGLLNTEAFF.

This clonotype was recorded at least ten times. This sequence joins TRBV7-3 and TRBJ2-5, with D tentatively TRBD1 or TRBD2 (6 bases each). The V gene lost 5 bases and the J gene lost 3 bases, with 13 bases spanning the gap. The germline gives CDR1 SGHTA, CDR2 FQGTGA. The CDR3 loop spans 14 amino acids. CDR3 coding DNA: TGTGCCAGCAGCGTCGAGGGGGGCAAAGAGACCCAGTACTTC. It translates to CASSVEGGKETQYF.

This clonotype was seen ten or more times. In DNA form, the CDR3 reads TGCAGTGCTAGAGATGGCGGGAGGGGCACCGGGGAGCTGTTTTTT. It is translated as CSARDGGRGTGELFF. The V and J genes are TRBV20-1 and TRBJ2-2; 9 bases match TRBD2. CDR1 DFQATT and CDR2 SNEGSKA come from the germline V gene (reference sequence). V shed 0 bases and J 4 bases; nucleotides not matched to a gene: 3. The CDR3 is 15 amino acids.